There are a few counts of the clone carrying this TCR beta chain. What it binds is not known. These data come from a study of cytomegalovirus exposure and HLA in healthy donors. Study summary: A prior analysis found fewer than 120 million unique TCR beta sequences from around 180 million T cells.

Study-level findings and limits: Reported results showed that the classifier diagnosed cytomegalovirus status with high specificity and sensitivity.

Amplification used 60 Vbeta primers and 13 Jbeta primers. The protocol was immunoSEQ multiplex PCR, while the TCRdb copy is restricted to in-frame clones and leaves out a portion. The table has some 150,000 clones, about 82% seen once. Sequencing was done on a sample of PBMCs. The sequence came from a female donor in good health and CMV-seropositive.

CDR3 coding DNA: TGTGCCAGCAGCTCCCGAGGACAGGGGGGGGAGACCCAGTACTTC. It is translated as CASSSRGQGGETQYF. V usage is TRBV7-2 and J usage is TRBJ2-5, with 10 bases identical to TRBD1. The V segment lost 4 bases and the J segment 5 bases; nucleotides outside the gene matches: 7. The CDR3 sequence is 15 residues long. Germline-derived CDR1 and CDR2 are SGHTA and FQGNSA.